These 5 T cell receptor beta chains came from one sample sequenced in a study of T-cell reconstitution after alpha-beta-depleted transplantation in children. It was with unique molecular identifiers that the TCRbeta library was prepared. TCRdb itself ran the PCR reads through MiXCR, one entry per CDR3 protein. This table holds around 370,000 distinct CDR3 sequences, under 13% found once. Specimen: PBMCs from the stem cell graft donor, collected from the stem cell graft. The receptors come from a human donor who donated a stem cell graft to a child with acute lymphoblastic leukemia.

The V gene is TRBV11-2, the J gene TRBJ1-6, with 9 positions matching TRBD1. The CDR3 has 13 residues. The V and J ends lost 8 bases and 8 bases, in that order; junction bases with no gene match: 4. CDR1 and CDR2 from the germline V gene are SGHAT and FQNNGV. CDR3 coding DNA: TGTGCCAGCTCCGGGACAGGGTATTCACCCCTCCACTTT. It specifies CASSGTGYSPLHF.

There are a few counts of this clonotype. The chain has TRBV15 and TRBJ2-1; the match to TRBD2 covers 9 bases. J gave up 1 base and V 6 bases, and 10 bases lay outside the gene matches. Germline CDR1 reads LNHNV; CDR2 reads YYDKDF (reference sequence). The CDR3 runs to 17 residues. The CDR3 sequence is CATRVGRGRASYNEQFF. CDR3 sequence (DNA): TGTGCCACCAGGGTAGGGCGCGGGAGGGCTTCCTACAATGAGCAGTTCTTC.

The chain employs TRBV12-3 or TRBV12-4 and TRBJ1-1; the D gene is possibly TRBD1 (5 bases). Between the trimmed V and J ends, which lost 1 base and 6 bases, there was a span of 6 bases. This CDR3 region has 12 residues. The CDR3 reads CASSLGQSEAFF. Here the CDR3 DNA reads TGTGCCAGCAGTTTAGGACAGTCTGAAGCTTTCTTT.

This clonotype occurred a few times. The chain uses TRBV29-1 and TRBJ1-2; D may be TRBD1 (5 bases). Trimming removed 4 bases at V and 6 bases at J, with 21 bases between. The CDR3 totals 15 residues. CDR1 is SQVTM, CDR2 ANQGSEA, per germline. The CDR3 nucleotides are TGCAGCGTTGGGCCGGGCGACAGAAAGGCCCATGGCTACACCTTC. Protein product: CSVGPGDRKAHGYTF.

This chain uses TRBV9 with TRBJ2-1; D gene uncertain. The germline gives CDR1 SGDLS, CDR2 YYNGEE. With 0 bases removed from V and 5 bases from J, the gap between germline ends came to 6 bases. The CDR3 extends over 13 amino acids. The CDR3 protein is CASSVAIHNEQFF. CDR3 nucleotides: TGTGCCAGCAGCGTAGCCATCCACAATGAGCAGTTCTTC.